This T cell receptor (beta chain) derives from a study of human T cells and chemical hapten exposure. Study-level findings and limits: Having alopecia, the donors may differ immunologically from healthy people.

This clonotype was seen repeatedly, ten times or more. What it recognizes is unknown. Trimming removed 3 bases from V and 0 bases from J; junction bases left unmatched: 16. Germline CDR1 and CDR2: SQVTM and ANQGSEA. The CDR3 loop spans 18 amino acids. TCRdb processed the RACE reads anew with MiXCR; each CDR3 protein has one entry. The table includes tens of thousands of distinct CDR3 sequences, about 9.6% detected once. Stated time point: patch test 1, 2 weeks after DPC sensitization. Treatment indicated: therapeutic diphenylcyclopropenone sensitization with weekly scalp DPC. Each donor was an alopecia patient between 18 and 70 years of age who qualified for DPC.

The rearrangement links TRBV29-1 to TRBJ1-2, with 7 bases lining up with TRBD1. This TCR was sampled from a woman aged 40 to 50 with alopecia areata. Some clones in this sample may be carry-over from other donors' samples. The source material was whole blood, sampled in connection with sensitization to the hapten diphenylcyclopropenone (DPC). The CDR3 reads CSVDRGPEPEHANYGYTF. Here the CDR3 DNA reads TGCAGCGTTGATAGGGGGCCCGAGCCCGAACACGCTAACTATGGCTACACCTTC.